The entry that follows covers one TCR beta chain sequence. It has no known antigen specificity. It has no much larger one-base neighbor in the sample; base qualities were not kept. The data were taken from a study of blood T cell repertoires in COVID-19 (dated by TCRdb to 2020 to 2021). Background for the entire study: Collaborator samples came from the United States, Italy and Spain and covered acute and convalescent phases of COVID-19. Where available, HLA class I and class II types were taken from metadata supplied by the sample provider and were not determined by assay-based typing. The dataset comprised deeply sampled blood TCRbeta repertoires from subjects exposed to, actively infected with, or recovered from COVID-19. Samples were obtained from the ongoing ImmuneRACE study (first 160 participants) and from 950 to 1,500 subjects provided by 6 global collaborators. The prospective study material was composed of cDNA or gDNA derived from T cells, B-cell-depleted T cells, or PBMCs. A freely available public database, intended as a resource for researchers studying the immune response to SARS-CoV-2, is where the repertoires were released. Sample metadata almost always included a de-identified subject ID, COVID-19 status, age in years and sex.

The CDR3 runs 19 amino acids, cysteine and phenylalanine included. Only the CDR3 portion is preserved as DNA: 57 bases, with reading frame beginning at the first base. CDR1 and CDR2, looked up from the germline V gene, are LGHNA and YNFKEQ. Trimmed from V: 0 bases; trimmed from J: 7 bases; junction bases lacking a gene match: 11. Each collaborating institution followed its own protocols to collect whole blood in K2EDTA tubes. For TCRbeta analysis, collaborators shipped samples in one of three forms: frozen whole blood, isolated PBMCs, or DNA extracted from either of those sample types. The research as a whole found: The amount of clinical and demographic metadata varied by source and participant and was provided uncurated.

TCRbeta CDR3 regions were amplified from genomic DNA by means of the immunoSEQ Assay, a bias-controlled multiplex PCR. On the study's bioinformatics: Nucleated cell counts per sample were estimated from amplification of reference gene primers within the assay. To quantify the absolute abundance of each unique TCRbeta CDR3 rearrangement, sequence reads were collapsed and filtered. Productive Simpson clonality was computed per sample as the square root of Simpson's diversity index over productive rearrangements. TCRdb carries this immuneACCESS record with in-frame sequences only. Its versions omit some clonotypes, under half of them owing to an unresolved V gene in the studies checked, with the rest unexplained. The V and J calls and the clone size are those of that table, but D and trimming were determined from the DNA. This sample has approximately 340,000 clones in its table, and 65% to 85% of those were observed once. Of the sample, about 2.7% falls within the top ten clones.

This receptor was identified in a man in his thirties or forties with active or convalescent COVID-19. The receptor chain draws on TRBV4-2 and TRBJ2-1, and 14 junctional nucleotides match TRBD2. The sequencing sample was made of peripheral blood. CDR3 region: CASSQDPGTSGGGRNEQFF. The nucleotide sequence is given as TGTGCCAGCAGCCAAGATCCGGGGACTAGCGGGGGAGGTAGGAATGAGCAGTTCTTC.